The T cell receptor beta chain under discussion was sequenced for a study of shared clonotypes between healthy human individuals. The wider study: The cohort comprised a couple of women and a few men. Their ages spanned 18 to 49 years.

The study drew all its donors from Caucasian adults living in Nashville, Tennessee. The repertoire was sequenced with immunoSEQ multiplex PCR; TCRdb's copy has only in-frame clones and lacks some. Found here are a few hundred thousand clones, roughly 79% of them singletons; the top ten hold around 12%. Sequencing used PBMCs. The receptor was derived from a woman aged 35 to 49 in good health. Some clones in this sample may be carry-over from other donors' samples.

CDR3 DNA sequence: TGTGCCAGCAGTGACGCTAACGGGGACAGGGAGCACGGGGGCAATCAGCCCCAGCATTTT. This translates into CASSDANGDREHGGNQPQHF. This rearrangement joins TRBV6-4 to TRBJ1-5; TRBD1 matches 9 bases. With 2 bases clipped from V and 2 bases from J, the junction kept 16 bases outside the gene matches. The CDR3 totals 20 residues. CDR1 and CDR2 from the germline V gene are MRHNA and SNTAGT.